Below, 8 T cell receptor beta chains from the same sample are listed, as sequenced in a study of cytomegalovirus exposure and HLA in healthy donors. Researchers ran the PCR with 60 Vbeta and 13 Jbeta primers. The repertoire was sequenced with immunoSEQ multiplex PCR; TCRdb's copy has only in-frame clones and lacks some. This sample has about 160,000 clones, with 70% to 85% found just once. Sequencing input: PBMCs. The receptors here all came from a man in his forties or fifties in good health and CMV-seropositive.

This chain's CDR3 is CATSSEPRGNTEAFF. CDR3 nucleotides: TGTGCCACCAGCAGCGAACCCCGGGGGAACACTGAAGCTTTCTTT. The genes are TRBV15 and TRBJ1-1; no clear D gene. V gave up 3 bases and J gave up 1 base, with 12 bases separating them. The CDR3 covers 15 residues. Germline values: CDR1 LNHNV, CDR2 YYDKDF (reference sequence).

The chain recombines TRBV5-1 with TRBJ2-1; D is unresolved. Trimming left V 0 bases short and J 7 bases short, with 11 bases between. Germline CDR1 and CDR2: SGHRS and YFSETQ. The CDR3 has 14 residues. Written as DNA, the CDR3 is TGCGCCAGCAGCTTGGGACTCCTCATAAATGAGCAGTTCTTC. Translated, it gives CASSLGLLINEQFF.

This chain uses TRBV19 with TRBJ2-3; TRBD2 is a possible D gene (7 bases). CDR1 is LNHDA and CDR2 is SQIVND in the germline V gene (reference sequence). The CDR3 is made up of 16 amino acids. V lost 4 bases and J lost 5, with 19 bases in between. The CDR3: CASSTELRGGRDTQYF. The DNA of the CDR3 is TGTGCCAGTAGTACGGAATTAAGGGGGGGCCGAGATACGCAGTATTTT.

This chain uses TRBV5-1 with TRBJ2-2; 11 bases match TRBD1. The CDR3 extends over 14 amino acids. From germline, CDR1 is SGHRS and CDR2 YFSETQ. J was trimmed by 3 bases and V by 10 bases; bases with no gene match: 5. The CDR3 spells CASSGQGDTGELFF. The CDR3, as DNA: TGCGCCTCATCGGGACAGGGGGACACCGGGGAGCTGTTTTTT.

The chain carries TRBV7-9 and TRBJ1-4; D remains ambiguous. The CDR3 is 18 amino acids. V was clipped by 5 bases and J by 4 bases, with 23 bases between them. Germline loops: CDR1 SEHNR, CDR2 FQNEAQ (reference sequence). The CDR3 is CASSPRSNIGSLNEKLFF. The CDR3 nucleotides are TGTGCCAGCAGCCCGCGGAGTAATATAGGGAGTCTTAATGAAAAACTGTTTTTT.

The chain employs TRBV6-1 and TRBJ2-7; 10 nucleotides agree with TRBD1. The trim removed 7 bases at V and 3 bases at J, leaving 3 bases unmatched. Germline V CDR1 and CDR2: MNHNS, SASEGT. CDR3 length: 13 amino acids. The CDR3 DNA follows: TGTGCCAGCACCAGGACAGGGGGCTACGAGCAGTACGTC. Translating it yields CASTRTGGYEQYV.

The chain links TRBV9 to TRBJ2-3; 7 bases are a match to TRBD2. The CDR3 covers 16 residues. Germline loops: CDR1 SGDLS, CDR2 YYNGEE. After removal of 0 bases from V and 2 bases from J, the junction contained 6 bases not matched to a gene. CDR3 bases: TGTGCCAGCAGCGTAGAGGGAGGGACTACCACAGATACGCAGTATTTT. Translated: CASSVEGGTTTDTQYF.

This chain joins TRBV6-1 and TRBJ1-2; 9 bases fit TRBD1. This CDR3 has 14 residues. Germline V gene lookup returns CDR1 MNHNS and CDR2 SASEGT. V lost 6 bases to trimming and J lost 2 bases; unmatched junction nucleotides: 4. This CDR3 reads CASRLQGANYGYTF. The CDR3 nucleotides are TGTGCCAGCAGATTACAGGGGGCCAACTATGGCTACACCTTC.